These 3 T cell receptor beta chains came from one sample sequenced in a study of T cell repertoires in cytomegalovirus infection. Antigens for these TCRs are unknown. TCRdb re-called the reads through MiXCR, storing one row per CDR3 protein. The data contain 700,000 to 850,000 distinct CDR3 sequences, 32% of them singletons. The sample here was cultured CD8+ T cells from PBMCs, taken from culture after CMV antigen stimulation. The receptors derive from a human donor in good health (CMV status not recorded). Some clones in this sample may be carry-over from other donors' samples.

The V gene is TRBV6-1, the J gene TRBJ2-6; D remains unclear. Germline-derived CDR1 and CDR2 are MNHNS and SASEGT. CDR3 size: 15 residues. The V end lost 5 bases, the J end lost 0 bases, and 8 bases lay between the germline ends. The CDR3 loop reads CASSPASSGANVLTF. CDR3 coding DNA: TGTGCCAGCAGTCCAGCGAGCTCTGGGGCCAACGTCCTGACTTTC.

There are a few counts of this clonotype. In nucleotides, the CDR3 is TGTGCCAGCAGTTACAACTTCCTCGACAGACATCAGCCCCAGCATTTT. Protein: CASSYNFLDRHQPQHF. This rearrangement joins TRBV6-8 to TRBJ1-5, with a tentative D call TRBD1 (5 bases). The CDR3 runs 16 residues. Trimming cost V 2 bases and J 5 bases, with 16 bases left between them. Looked up from germline, CDR1 is MNHGY and CDR2 is SAAAGT.

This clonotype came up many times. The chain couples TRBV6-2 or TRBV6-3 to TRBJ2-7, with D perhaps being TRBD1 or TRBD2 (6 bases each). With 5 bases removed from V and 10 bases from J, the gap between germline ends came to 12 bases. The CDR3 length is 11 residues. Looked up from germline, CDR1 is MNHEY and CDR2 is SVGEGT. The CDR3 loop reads CASSTAGQQYV. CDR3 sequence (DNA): TGTGCCAGCAGTACTGCGGGACAACAGTACGTC.